This TCR beta chain was obtained from a study of blood T cell repertoires in COVID-19. Study details: Some COVID-19 samples were acute and others convalescent; all came from the United States, Italy and Spain. T cells, B-cell-depleted T cells, or PBMCs supplied cDNA or gDNA.

Original handling: Nucleated cell number was recorded as an estimate derived from reference gene primer amplification. Repertoires were generated with immunoSEQ multiplex PCR, while TCRdb's copy carries only in-frame clones and drops some. For V, J and clone size, that table is used; D and trimming come from the DNA. The sample has hundreds of thousands of clones, 89% seen once. The CDR3 covers 17 residues. Trimming pared 6 bases from V and 2 bases from J, leaving 20 bases between. The germline gives CDR1 MNHEY, CDR2 SMNVEV (reference sequence). V usage is TRBV27 and J usage is TRBJ1-3, with D possibly TRBD1 on 6 matching bases. What was sequenced was peripheral blood. The receptor was derived from a woman in her sixties or seventies with acute or convalescent COVID-19. The CDR3 spells CASSSHAGRGAGNTIYF. Written as DNA, the CDR3 is TGTGCCAGCAGCTCACACGCAGGGAGGGGGGCTGGAAACACCATATATTTT.